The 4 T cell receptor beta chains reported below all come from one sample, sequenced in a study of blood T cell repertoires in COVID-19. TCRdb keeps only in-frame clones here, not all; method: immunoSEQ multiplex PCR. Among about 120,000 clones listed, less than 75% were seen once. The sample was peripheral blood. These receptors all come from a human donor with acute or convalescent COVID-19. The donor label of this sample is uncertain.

Here the CDR3 reads CATSRVGEAGYTF. In DNA, the CDR3 is TGTGCCACCAGCAGAGTAGGGGAGGCTGGCTACACCTTC. The chain carries TRBV15 and TRBJ1-2, with D possibly matching TRBD1 (5 bases). Trimming left V 1 base short and J 7 bases short, with 10 bases between. CDR1 and CDR2 (germline): LNHNV, YYDKDF (reference sequence). The CDR3 is 13 residues long.

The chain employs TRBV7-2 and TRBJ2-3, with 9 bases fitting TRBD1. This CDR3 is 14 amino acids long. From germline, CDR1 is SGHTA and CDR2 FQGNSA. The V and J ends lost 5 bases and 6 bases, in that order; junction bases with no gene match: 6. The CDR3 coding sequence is TGTGCCAGCAGCAACCGACAGGGGGGGGATACGCAGTATTTT. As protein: CASSNRQGGDTQYF.

The CDR3, as DNA: TGTGCCACCAGTGATTTGGGCAGGGCAGATACGCAGTATTTT. Its protein is CATSDLGRADTQYF. The chain couples TRBV24-1 to TRBJ2-3, with TRBD1 as a possible D gene (5 bases). V was clipped by 0 bases and J by 4 bases, with 7 bases between them. This CDR3 has 14 amino acids. Germline CDR1 reads KGHDR; CDR2 reads SFDVKD.

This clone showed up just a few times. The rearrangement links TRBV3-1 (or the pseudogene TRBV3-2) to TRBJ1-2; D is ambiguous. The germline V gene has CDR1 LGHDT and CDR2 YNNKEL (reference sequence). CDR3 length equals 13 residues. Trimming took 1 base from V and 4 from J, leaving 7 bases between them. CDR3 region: CASSQGGSYGYTF. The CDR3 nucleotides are TGTGCCAGCAGCCAAGGTGGCAGCTATGGCTACACCTTC.